Sequencing of this T cell receptor beta chain was carried out in a study of T cells in pancreatic ductal adenocarcinoma. Concerning this clone itself: Its target is unknown.

Findings and limits, study-wide: No significant tumor-blood clonality difference; means were about 0.11 and 0.072. Results skew toward the minority of patients with early-stage disease.

The method was immunoSEQ multiplex PCR; TCRdb's version includes in-frame clones alone and lacks a portion of them. The repertoire has more than 85,000 clones, about 95% of them found once; the top ten carry about 3%. No neoadjuvant therapy was given to the selected pancreatic ductal adenocarcinoma patients before their surgery. V lost 0 bases, J lost 8 bases, and 15 bases lay in between. The germline gives CDR1 SGDLS, CDR2 YYNGEE. The CDR3 length is 15 residues. V and J are TRBV9 and TRBJ2-1, with no clear D. The specimen sequenced was PBMCs. The sequence was obtained from a human donor with pancreatic ductal adenocarcinoma. This CDR3 reads CASSVGMAFTDEQFF. DNA for the CDR3: TGTGCCAGCAGCGTAGGAATGGCCTTTACCGATGAGCAGTTCTTC.